Included here is one TCR beta chain sequence, with context. What it recognizes is unknown. At the DNA level, this CDR3 is encoded by other sequences in the same sample as well. Here immunoSEQ multiplex PCR was the method, and the copy in TCRdb shows in-frame clones only, minus some. This table holds about 200,000 clones, roughly 72% found once. This record belongs to a study of cytotoxic CD8 clonotypes in ibrutinib-treated CLL. Study results and caveats: Patients with sustained remission and those progressing were sampled at differing times. With treatment, public clonotypes, which were uncommon, either contracted or remained stable.

The CDR3 has 12 amino acids. The V and J ends lost 1 base and 0 bases respectively, with 0 bases between them. Germline loops: CDR1 MGHRA, CDR2 YSYEKL. The genes are TRBV4-1 and TRBJ1-1; no firm D call. The starting material was PBMCs, obtained after 24 months of ibrutinib treatment. The clonotype originates from a human donor with chronic lymphocytic leukemia. This chain's CDR3 is CASSQVNTEAFF. The CDR3, as DNA: TGCGCCAGCAGCCAAGTGAACACTGAAGCTTTCTTT.